A single T cell receptor (beta chain) is shown here with its context. Its antigen is unknown. No per-base quality is available; no much larger clone lies one base away. The data were obtained in a study of PD-L1 blockade in urothelial cancer (dated by TCRdb to about 2017). Looking at the study overall: Every patient began therapy around 2014 and was given atezolizumab 1,200 mg intravenously every 3 weeks. TCR sequencing covered pretreatment tumor samples and matched, serially collected peripheral blood taken before and after atezolizumab treatment. Somatic, immune and clinical correlates of response to PD-L1 blockade with atezolizumab in urothelial cancer were the focus of an exploratory multi-omic analysis. Blood samples gave median yields of around 140,000 T cells and around 88,000 unique TCRs, along with a median clonality of about 0.084. Blood samples were analyzed at 3 weeks after treatment start (second dose) and at 6 weeks after treatment start. Patients had an ECOG performance status of 0 or 1 and had received between 0 and 3 prior chemotherapy regimens. About 90% of the roughly 29 patients were identified as males with urothelial cancer of bladder origin, and a prior smoking history was reported by 18 of 29 patients. Whole exome sequencing and RNA sequencing of pretreatment tumors were performed alongside TCR sequencing in the same patients. Durable clinical benefit was achieved by nine patients but not by the remaining 20. Durable clinical benefit was defined as progression-free survival longer than 6 months, and TCR features were also tested against progression-free and overall survival. Pretreatment blood TCR-seq was available for 30 or so patients, at least one posttreatment blood collection was obtained for around 24 patients, and tumor TCR-seq was available for around 24 patients. General study outcomes and caveats: A pretreatment peripheral blood TCR clonality below the median was linked to improved progression-free and overall survival. Greater expansion of tumor-associated TCR clones in peripheral blood 3 weeks after the start of treatment was observed in patients with durable benefit (n of about 21, p = 0.022). Because of the small sample size (n ≈ 30) and the many exploratory analyses performed, the results are intended to be regarded as hypothesis-generating.

The time point label for this specimen denotes: pretreatment peripheral blood. The cohort comprised fewer than 35 patients with locally advanced or metastatic urothelial carcinoma treated at Memorial Sloan Kettering on a trial protocol. Peripheral blood mononuclear cells were collected pretreatment and during treatment, with between 1 and 8 total time points per patient. The Qiagen DNeasy Blood extraction kit was used to purify genomic DNA from total PBMCs and tumor samples. PBMCs were collected pretreatment and during treatment and were isolated and stored as previously described. Synthetic TCR analog templates were spiked into each PCR to estimate absolute template abundance from read counts. The immunoSEQ assay used bias-controlled V and J gene primers to amplify TCRbeta CDR3 regions from genomic DNA. Rearranged TCRbeta segments were sequenced at approximately 20X coverage. The authors' pipeline ran thus. Sequencing errors were corrected by clustering and CDR3s were annotated against IMGT to assign V, D and J genes. Out-of-frame and stop-codon sequences were excluded, and only productive TCRbeta rearrangements were used in downstream analyses. Clonality was calculated as one minus the Shannon entropy normalized by the log of the number of unique productive sequences. Fisher's exact test with Benjamini-Hochberg correction, using a cutoff of adjusted p below 0.01, was how clones that differed between time points or between blood and tumor were identified. Drawn from immuneACCESS, this table holds only the in-frame rearrangements with V and J called that TCRdb kept. Clones are partly lost; checked studies trace under half to an unresolved V gene and leave the rest unexplained. V, J and clone size were drawn from that table, and D and trimming were deduced from the DNA. For this sample there are approximately 51,000 clones; around 84% appear just once. The top ten constitute approximately 21% of the sample.

The source of this sequence is a man aged 60 to 69 with urothelial cancer. The specimen was PBMCs, collected around atezolizumab (anti-PD-L1) treatment.

The sequenced DNA: TGTGCCAGCAGCGCCGGGACTAGCACCTTGAGCGGAGAGACCCAGTACTTC. Translated, this is CASSAGTSTLSGETQYF. The sequence is built from TRBV2 and TRBJ2-5; 9 bases in the middle match TRBD2. From V the trimming removes 6 bases and from J it removes 4 bases, while the gene matches leave 15 bases of the junction unaccounted for. From the cysteine through the phenylalanine, the CDR3 covers 17 amino acids. CDR3 DNA only is kept here, 51 bases in frame from base 1. CDR1 and CDR2, looked up from the germline V gene, are SNHLY and FYNNEI.